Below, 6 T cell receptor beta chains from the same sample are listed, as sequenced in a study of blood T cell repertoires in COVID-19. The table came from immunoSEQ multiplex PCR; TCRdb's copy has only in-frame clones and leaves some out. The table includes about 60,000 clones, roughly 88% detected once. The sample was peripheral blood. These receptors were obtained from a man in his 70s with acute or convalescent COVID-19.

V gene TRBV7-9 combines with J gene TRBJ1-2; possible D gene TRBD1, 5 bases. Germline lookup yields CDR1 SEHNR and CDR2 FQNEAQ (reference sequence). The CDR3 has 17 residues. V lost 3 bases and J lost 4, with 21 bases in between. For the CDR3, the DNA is TGTGCCAGCAGCTTGTCTTCTGCGGCAGGGAAAGGCTATGGCTACACCTTC. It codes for CASSLSSAAGKGYGYTF.

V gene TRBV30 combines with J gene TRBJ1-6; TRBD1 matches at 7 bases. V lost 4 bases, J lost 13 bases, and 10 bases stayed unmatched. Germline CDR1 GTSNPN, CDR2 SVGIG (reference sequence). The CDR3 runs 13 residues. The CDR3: CAWKRTGETPLHF. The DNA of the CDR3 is TGTGCCTGGAAACGGACAGGAGAAACGCCCCTCCACTTT.

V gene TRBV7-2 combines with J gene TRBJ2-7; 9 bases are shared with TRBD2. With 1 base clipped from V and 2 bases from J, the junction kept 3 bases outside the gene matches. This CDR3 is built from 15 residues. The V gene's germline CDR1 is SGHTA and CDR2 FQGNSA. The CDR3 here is CASSLGGGGAYEQYF. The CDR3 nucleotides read TGTGCCAGCAGCTTAGGAGGCGGGGGGGCCTACGAGCAGTACTTC.

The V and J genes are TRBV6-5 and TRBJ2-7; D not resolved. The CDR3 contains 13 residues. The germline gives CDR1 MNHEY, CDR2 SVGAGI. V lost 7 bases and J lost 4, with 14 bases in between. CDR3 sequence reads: CASKRGSLYEQYF. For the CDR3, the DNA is TGTGCCAGCAAAAGAGGCAGCTTATACGAGCAGTACTTC.

DNA of the CDR3: TGTGCCAGCAGCTTAGGATCTAGCGGGGGGGCCCATGAGCAGTTCTTC. Protein sequence: CASSLGSSGGAHEQFF. The chain links TRBV7-6 to TRBJ2-1, with 12 bases lining up with TRBD2. Germline trimming cut 1 base from V and 8 bases from J; bases unmatched to any gene: 6. Germline V lookup: CDR1 SGHVS, CDR2 FNYEAQ. The CDR3 spans 16 residues.

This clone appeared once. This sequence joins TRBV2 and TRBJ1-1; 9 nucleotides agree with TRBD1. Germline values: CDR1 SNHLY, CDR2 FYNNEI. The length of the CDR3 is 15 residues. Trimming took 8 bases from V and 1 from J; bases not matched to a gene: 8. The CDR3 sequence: CASRTGDAANTEAFF. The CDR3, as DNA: TGTGCCAGCCGGACAGGGGACGCCGCGAACACTGAAGCTTTCTTT.